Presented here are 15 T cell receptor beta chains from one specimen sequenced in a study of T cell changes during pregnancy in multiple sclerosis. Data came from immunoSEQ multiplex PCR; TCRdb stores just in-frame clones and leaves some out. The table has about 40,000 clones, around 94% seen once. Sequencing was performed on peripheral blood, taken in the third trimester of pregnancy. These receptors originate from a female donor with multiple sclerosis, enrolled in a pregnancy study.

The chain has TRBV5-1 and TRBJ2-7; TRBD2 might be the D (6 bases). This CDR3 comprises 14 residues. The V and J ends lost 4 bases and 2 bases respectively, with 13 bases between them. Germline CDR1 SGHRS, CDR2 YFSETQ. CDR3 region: CASSPGLTTYEQYF. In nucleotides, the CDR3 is TGCGCCAGCAGCCCGGGACTTACAACCTACGAGCAGTACTTC.

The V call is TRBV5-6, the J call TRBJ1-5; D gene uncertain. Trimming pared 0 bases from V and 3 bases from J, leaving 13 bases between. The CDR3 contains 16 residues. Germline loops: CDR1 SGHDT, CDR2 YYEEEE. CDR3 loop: CASSLAGSTFNQPQHF. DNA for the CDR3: TGTGCCAGCAGCTTGGCCGGGTCAACCTTCAATCAGCCCCAGCATTTT.

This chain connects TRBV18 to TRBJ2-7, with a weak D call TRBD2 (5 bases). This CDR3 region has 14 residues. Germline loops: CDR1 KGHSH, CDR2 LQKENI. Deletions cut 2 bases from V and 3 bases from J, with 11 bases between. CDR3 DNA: TGTGCCAGCTCACCAGAGGGATCTTTCTACGAGCAGTACTTC. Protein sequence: CASSPEGSFYEQYF. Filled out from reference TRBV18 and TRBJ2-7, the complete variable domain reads NAGVMQNPRHLVRRRGQEARLRCSPMKGHSHVYWYRQLPEEGLKFMVYLQKENIIDESGMPKERFSAEFPKEGPSILRIQQVVRGDSAAYFCASSPEGSFYEQYFGPGTRLTVT.

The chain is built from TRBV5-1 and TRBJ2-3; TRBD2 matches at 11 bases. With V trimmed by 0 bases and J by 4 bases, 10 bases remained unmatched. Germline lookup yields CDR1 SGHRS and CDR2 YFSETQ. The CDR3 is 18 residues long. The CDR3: CASSLGLAGLREADTQYF. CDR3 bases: TGCGCCAGCAGCTTGGGACTAGCGGGGCTTCGGGAGGCAGATACGCAGTATTTT.

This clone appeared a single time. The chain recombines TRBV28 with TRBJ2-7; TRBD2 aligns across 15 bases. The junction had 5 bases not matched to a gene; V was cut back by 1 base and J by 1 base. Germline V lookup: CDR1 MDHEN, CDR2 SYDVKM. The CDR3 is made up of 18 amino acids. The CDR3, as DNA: TGTGCCAGCAGTTTATCGGGACTAGCGGGAGGAGCATCCTACGAGCAGTACTTC. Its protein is CASSLSGLAGGASYEQYF.

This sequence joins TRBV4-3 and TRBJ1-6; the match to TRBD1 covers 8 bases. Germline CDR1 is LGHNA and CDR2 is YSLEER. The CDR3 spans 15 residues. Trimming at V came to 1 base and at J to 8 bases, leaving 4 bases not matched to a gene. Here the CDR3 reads CASSQVQGADSPLHF. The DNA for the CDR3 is TGCGCCAGCAGCCAAGTCCAGGGGGCAGATTCACCCCTCCACTTT.

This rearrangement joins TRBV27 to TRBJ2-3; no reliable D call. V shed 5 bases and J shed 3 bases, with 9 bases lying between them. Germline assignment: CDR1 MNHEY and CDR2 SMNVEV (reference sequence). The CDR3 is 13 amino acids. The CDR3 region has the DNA TGTGCCAGCAGTCGAGCAATAACAGATACGCAGTATTTT. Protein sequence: CASSRAITDTQYF.

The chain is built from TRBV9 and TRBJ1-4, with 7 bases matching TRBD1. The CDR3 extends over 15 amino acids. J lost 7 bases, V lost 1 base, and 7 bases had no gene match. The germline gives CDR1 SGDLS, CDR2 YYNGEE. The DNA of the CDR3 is TGTGCCAGCAGCGTAACAGGGGCAAACGGTGAAAAACTGTTTTTT. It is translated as CASSVTGANGEKLFF.

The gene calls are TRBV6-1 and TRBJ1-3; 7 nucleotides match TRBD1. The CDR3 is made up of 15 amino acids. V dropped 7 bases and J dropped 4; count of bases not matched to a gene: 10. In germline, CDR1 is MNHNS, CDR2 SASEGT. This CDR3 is CASTTGQTRGNTIYF. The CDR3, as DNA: TGTGCCAGCACCACGGGACAGACACGAGGAAACACCATATATTTT.

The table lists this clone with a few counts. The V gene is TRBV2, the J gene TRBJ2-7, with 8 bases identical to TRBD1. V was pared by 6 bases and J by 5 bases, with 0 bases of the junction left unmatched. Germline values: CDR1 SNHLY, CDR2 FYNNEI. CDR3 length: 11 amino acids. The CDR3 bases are TGTGCCAGCAGGGACAGGGACGAGCAGTACTTC. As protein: CASRDRDEQYF.

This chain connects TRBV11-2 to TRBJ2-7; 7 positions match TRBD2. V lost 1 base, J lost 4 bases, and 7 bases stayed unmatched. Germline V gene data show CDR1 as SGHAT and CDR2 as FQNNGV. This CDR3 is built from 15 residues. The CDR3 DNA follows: TGTGCCAGCAGCTTAGGTCTGCTAGCGGCGTACGAGCAGTACTTC. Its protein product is CASSLGLLAAYEQYF. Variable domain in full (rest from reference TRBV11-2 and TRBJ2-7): EAGVAQSPRYKIIEKRQSVAFWCNPISGHATLYWYQQILGQGPKLLIQFQNNGVVDDSQLPKDRFSAERLKGVDSTLKIQPAKLEDSAVYLCASSLGLLAAYEQYFGPGTRLTVT.

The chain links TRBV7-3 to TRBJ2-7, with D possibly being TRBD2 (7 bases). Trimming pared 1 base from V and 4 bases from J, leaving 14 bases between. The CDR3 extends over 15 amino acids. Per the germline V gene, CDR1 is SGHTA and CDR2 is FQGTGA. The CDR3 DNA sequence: TGTGCCAGCAGCTTAAAGGGGGGGGGCGTTTACGAGCAGTACTTC. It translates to CASSLKGGGVYEQYF.

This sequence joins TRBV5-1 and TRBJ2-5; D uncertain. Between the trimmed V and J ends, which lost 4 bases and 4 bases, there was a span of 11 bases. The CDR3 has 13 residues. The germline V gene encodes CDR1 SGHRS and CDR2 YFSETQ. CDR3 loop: CASSRDEIETQYF. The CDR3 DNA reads TGCGCCAGCAGCCGAGATGAAATAGAGACCCAGTACTTC.

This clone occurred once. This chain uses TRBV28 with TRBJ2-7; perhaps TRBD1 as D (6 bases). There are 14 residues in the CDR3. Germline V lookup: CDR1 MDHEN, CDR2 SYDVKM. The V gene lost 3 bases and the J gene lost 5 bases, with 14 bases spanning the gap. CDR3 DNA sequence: TGTGCCAGCAGTTTCCCGGGGACAAGAGACGAGCAGTACTTC. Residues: CASSFPGTRDEQYF.

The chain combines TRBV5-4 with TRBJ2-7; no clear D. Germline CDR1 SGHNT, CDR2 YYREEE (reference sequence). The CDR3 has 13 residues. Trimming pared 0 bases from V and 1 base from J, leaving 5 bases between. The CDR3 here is CASSLVRSYEQYF. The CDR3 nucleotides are TGTGCCAGCAGCTTGGTGCGTTCCTACGAGCAGTACTTC. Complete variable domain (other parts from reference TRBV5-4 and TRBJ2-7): ETGVTQSPTHLIKTRGQQVTLRCSSQSGHNTVSWYQQALGQGPQFIFQYYREEENGRGNFPPRFSGLQFPNYSSELNVNALELDDSALYLCASSLVRSYEQYFGPGTRLTVT.